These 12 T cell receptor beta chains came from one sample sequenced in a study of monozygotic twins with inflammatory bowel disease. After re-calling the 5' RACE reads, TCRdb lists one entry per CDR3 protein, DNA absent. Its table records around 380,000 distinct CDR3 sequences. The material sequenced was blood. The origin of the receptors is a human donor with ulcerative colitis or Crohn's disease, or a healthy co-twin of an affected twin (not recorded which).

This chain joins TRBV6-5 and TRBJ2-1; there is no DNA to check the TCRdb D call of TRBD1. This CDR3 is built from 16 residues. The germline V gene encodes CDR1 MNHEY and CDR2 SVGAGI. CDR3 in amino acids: CASSTDRVGSYNEQFF.

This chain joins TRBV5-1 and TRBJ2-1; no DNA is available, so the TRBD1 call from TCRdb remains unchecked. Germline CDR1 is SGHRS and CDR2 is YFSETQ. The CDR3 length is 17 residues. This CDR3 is CASSFASGTGMGNEQFF. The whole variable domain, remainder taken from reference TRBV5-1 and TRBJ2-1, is KAGVTQTPRYLIKTRGQQVTLSCSPISGHRSVSWYQQTPGQGLQFLFEYFSETQRNKGNFPGRFSGRQFSNSRSEMNVSTLELGDSALYLCASSFASGTGMGNEQFFGPGTRLTVL.

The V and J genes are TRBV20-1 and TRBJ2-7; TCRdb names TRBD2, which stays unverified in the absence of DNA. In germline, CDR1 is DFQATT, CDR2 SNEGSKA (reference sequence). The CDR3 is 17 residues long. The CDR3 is CSAAGTSGRGGSYEQYF.

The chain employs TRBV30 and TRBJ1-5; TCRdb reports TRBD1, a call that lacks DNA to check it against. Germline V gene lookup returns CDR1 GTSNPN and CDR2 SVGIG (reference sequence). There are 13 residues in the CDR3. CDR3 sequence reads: CAWSVAGNQPQHF.

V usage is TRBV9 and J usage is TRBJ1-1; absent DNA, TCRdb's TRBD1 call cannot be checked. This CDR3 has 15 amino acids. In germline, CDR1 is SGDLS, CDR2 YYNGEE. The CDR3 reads CASSAQAQSNTEAFF.

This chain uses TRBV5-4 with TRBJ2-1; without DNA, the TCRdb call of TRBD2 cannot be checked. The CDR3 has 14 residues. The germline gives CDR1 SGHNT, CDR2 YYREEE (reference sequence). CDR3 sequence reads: CASSSGLFYNEQFF.

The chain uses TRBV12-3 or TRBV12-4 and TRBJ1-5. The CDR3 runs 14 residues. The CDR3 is CASSLGRVEQPQHF.

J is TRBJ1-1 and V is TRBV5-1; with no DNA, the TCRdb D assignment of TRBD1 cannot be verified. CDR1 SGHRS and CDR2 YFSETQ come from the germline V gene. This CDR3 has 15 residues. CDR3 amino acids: CASSRGGTGNTEAFF.

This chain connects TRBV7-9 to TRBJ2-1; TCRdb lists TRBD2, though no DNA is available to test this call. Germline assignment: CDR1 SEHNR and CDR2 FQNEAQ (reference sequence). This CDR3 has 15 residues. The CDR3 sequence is CASSPGTSVANEQFF.

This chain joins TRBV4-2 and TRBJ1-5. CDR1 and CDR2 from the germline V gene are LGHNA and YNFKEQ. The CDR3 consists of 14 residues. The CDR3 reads CASSQERRVQPQHF.

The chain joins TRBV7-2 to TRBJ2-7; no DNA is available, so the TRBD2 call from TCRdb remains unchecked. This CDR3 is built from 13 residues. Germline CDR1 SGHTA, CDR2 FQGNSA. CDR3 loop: CASSSLASREQYF.

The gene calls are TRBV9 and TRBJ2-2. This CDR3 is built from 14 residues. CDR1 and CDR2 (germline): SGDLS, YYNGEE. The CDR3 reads CASSVQPSTGELFF. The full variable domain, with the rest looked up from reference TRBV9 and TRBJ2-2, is DSGVTQTPKHLITATGQRVTLRCSPRSGDLSVYWYQQSLDQGLQFLIQYYNGEERAKGNILERFSAQQFPDLHSELNLSSLELGDSALYFCASSVQPSTGELFFGEGSRLTVL.